Listed here are 13 T cell receptor beta chains from one sample, sequenced in a study of blood T cell repertoires in COVID-19. Profiling relied on immunoSEQ multiplex PCR, and the TCRdb table lists in-frame clones only, not all of them. The sample shows about 260,000 clones, approximately 92% of them seen only once. What was sequenced was PBMCs or T cells enriched from blood (not recorded which). These receptors came from a woman aged 18-30 years who had recovered from COVID-19.

The genes are TRBV30 and TRBJ1-1; D uncertain. Germline assignment: CDR1 GTSNPN and CDR2 SVGIG (reference sequence). Trimming took off 0 bases at V and 4 bases at J, with 6 bases between the two ends. The CDR3 has 12 residues. The DNA for the CDR3 is TGTGCCTGGAGTGTAACGGGCACTGAAGCTTTCTTT. This gives the protein CAWSVTGTEAFF. The full variable domain, its missing parts supplied by reference TRBV30 and TRBJ1-1, is SQTIHQWPATLVQPVGSPLSLECTVEGTSNPNLYWYRQAAGRGLQLLFYSVGIGQISSEVPQNLSASRPQDRQFILSSKKLLLSDSGFYLCAWSVTGTEAFFGQGTRLTVV.

J is TRBJ2-2 and V is TRBV7-8; possibly TRBD2 for D (5 bases). This CDR3 has 17 residues. V gave up 1 base and J gave up 0 bases, with 12 bases separating them. The V gene's germline CDR1 is SGHVS and CDR2 FQNEAQ. Here the CDR3 DNA reads TGTGCCAGCAGCTTAGTGGTAGCGACCACGAACACCGGGGAGCTGTTTTTT. It yields the protein CASSLVVATTNTGELFF.

This clone came up once. The chain recombines TRBV4-1 with TRBJ1-5; D is ambiguous. The V gene lost 4 bases and the J gene lost 7 bases, with 17 bases spanning the gap. The germline CDR1 and CDR2 sequences are MGHRA and YSYEKL. The CDR3 extends over 15 amino acids. The CDR3 DNA reads TGCGCCAGCAGCCTTGTGGACGGTACGGGGCAGCCCCAGCATTTT. Its protein product is CASSLVDGTGQPQHF.

The chain carries TRBV19 and TRBJ2-3; 7 nucleotides line up with TRBD2. Germline lookup yields CDR1 LNHDA and CDR2 SQIVND (reference sequence). Trimming took 3 bases from V and 1 from J; bases not matched to a gene: 4. The CDR3 is 15 amino acids. CDR3: CASSMMGGGTDTQYF. CDR3 coding DNA: TGTGCCAGTAGTATGATGGGGGGGGGCACAGATACGCAGTATTTT.

V usage is TRBV2 and J usage is TRBJ2-2, with 12 bases matching TRBD1. The germline V gene encodes CDR1 SNHLY and CDR2 FYNNEI. The CDR3 loop spans 16 amino acids. Germline trimming cut 6 bases from V and 7 bases from J; bases unmatched to any gene: 9. The CDR3 sequence is CASRRGTGGRVGELFF. DNA of the CDR3: TGTGCCAGCAGGCGAGGGACAGGGGGCAGGGTCGGGGAGCTGTTTTTT.

The CDR3 reads CASSVNGGTGNTIYF. The CDR3 region has the DNA TGTGCCAGCAGCGTCAATGGCGGGACTGGAAACACCATATATTTT. The chain uses TRBV9 and TRBJ1-3; D gene ambiguous. This CDR3 region has 15 residues. V lost 2 bases and J 2 bases, leaving 11 bases between the germline ends. Germline V CDR1 and CDR2: SGDLS, YYNGEE.

The gene calls are TRBV20-1 and TRBJ2-6; possible D gene TRBD1, 6 bases. V was trimmed by 3 bases and J by 2 bases, leaving 17 bases between them. This CDR3 is built from 17 residues. Germline V lookup: CDR1 DFQATT, CDR2 SNEGSKA (reference sequence). The CDR3, as DNA: TGCAGTGCTAGTCGGGACACCTTTGAACCTGGGGCCAACGTCCTGACTTTC. It encodes CSASRDTFEPGANVLTF.

The chain combines TRBV9 with TRBJ1-4, with 8 bases lining up with TRBD1. The length of the CDR3 is 15 residues. Germline V gene lookup returns CDR1 SGDLS and CDR2 YYNGEE. The V and J ends lost 2 bases and 8 bases, in that order; junction bases with no gene match: 8. CDR3 in amino acids: CASSVGTGLDEKLFF. CDR3 bases: TGTGCCAGCAGCGTGGGGACAGGATTAGACGAAAAACTGTTTTTT.

The CDR3 is CASSRGAEAFF. The DNA of the CDR3 is TGTGCCAGCAGCCGCGGGGCTGAAGCTTTCTTT. V usage is TRBV28 and J usage is TRBJ1-1; the D is unclear. This CDR3 is 11 amino acids long. V was trimmed by 6 bases and J by 6 bases, leaving 8 bases between them. CDR1 MDHEN and CDR2 SYDVKM come from the germline V gene.

The chain employs TRBV12-3 or TRBV12-4 and TRBJ1-2; D ambiguous. The CDR3 length is 13 residues. V was clipped by 5 bases and J by 3 bases, with 10 bases between them. The CDR3 DNA reads as TGTGCCAGCAGTCCTCACATGGACTATGGCTACACCTTC. Protein sequence: CASSPHMDYGYTF.

This clone was seen a single time. J is TRBJ1-6 and V is TRBV4-1, with D maybe TRBD1 (5 bases). Germline V lookup: CDR1 MGHRA, CDR2 YSYEKL. CDR3 size: 14 residues. V lost 6 bases to trimming and J lost 7 bases, with 13 bases between them. In DNA form, the CDR3 reads TGCGCCAGCAGGGGGGGACGGACGAATTCACCCCTCCACTTT. As protein: CASRGGRTNSPLHF.

This clone was counted a few times. The chain is built from TRBV5-6 and TRBJ2-7; 8 bases are a match to TRBD2. V dropped 7 bases and J dropped 5; count of bases not matched to a gene: 11. The CDR3 is 14 residues long. Germline V lookup: CDR1 SGHDT, CDR2 YYEEEE. The CDR3 DNA sequence: TGTGCCAGCTCCCCGGGACTAGTAGTTGACGAGCAGTACTTC. Amino acid sequence: CASSPGLVVDEQYF.

This sequence joins TRBV2 and TRBJ2-2; no definite D call. The ends were cut back, 1 base at V and 1 base at J, with 10 bases in the middle. CDR1 SNHLY and CDR2 FYNNEI come from the germline V gene. The CDR3 is 16 amino acids. The CDR3 loop is CASSEGSGGNTGELFF. The CDR3 DNA is TGTGCCAGCAGTGAAGGAAGTGGCGGGAACACCGGGGAGCTGTTTTTT.